This is a list of T cell receptor beta chains from one sample in a study of CD8 T cells in Susac syndrome. One entry per CDR3 protein, called by TCRdb with MiXCR from the immunoSEQ multiplex PCR reads. This sample has about 130,000 distinct CDR3 sequences; about 95% occur once, and the top ten carry about 0.18%. The sample taken for sequencing was CD8+ T cells from PBMCs. These receptors all stem from a human donor with Susac syndrome. Both conserved end residues are part of each CDR3. The D gene is left open where the match is weak. Not all rows give a size; the values are once, few, many and, for expanded clones, a class.

abundance | d_gene | j_gene | v_gene | CDR3aa | CDR3nt
NA | NA | TRBJ2-6 | TRBV7-9 | CASSSTGSEPGANVLTF | TGTGCCAGCAGCTCCACAGGTTCCGAACCTGGGGCCAACGTCCTGACTTTC
NA | NA | TRBJ1-4 | TRBV20-1 | CSARATWAPTNEKLFF | TGCAGTGCTAGAGCGACATGGGCCCCAACTAATGAAAAACTGTTTTTT
NA | NA | TRBJ2-7 | TRBV20-1 | CSANSNREQYF | TGCAGTGCGAATTCTAATCGCGAGCAGTACTTC
NA | NA | TRBJ2-3 | TRBV7-9 | CASGLGRDTDTQYF | TGTGCCAGCGGGCTTGGCCGTGACACAGATACGCAGTATTTT
NA | NA | TRBJ2-7 | TRBV3-1 | CASSPRPDRPTYEQYF | TGTGCCAGCAGCCCACGGCCCGACAGACCTACCTACGAGCAGTACTTC
NA | NA | TRBJ2-5 | TRBV4-1 | CASSQDQLETQYF | TGCGCCAGCAGCCAAGACCAGCTGGAGACCCAGTACTTC
NA | NA | TRBJ2-1 | TRBV12-3/TRBV12-4 | CASSETSSNEQFF | TGTGCCAGCAGTGAAACTAGCAGCAATGAGCAGTTCTTC
NA | NA | TRBJ2-7 | TRBV9 | CASSASRSYGDEQYF | TGTGCCAGCAGCGCAAGTAGATCCTACGGGGACGAGCAGTACTTC
NA | TRBD1 | TRBJ2-7 | TRBV12-3/TRBV12-4 | CAVKGTGSHEQYF | TGTGCCGTTAAAGGGACAGGGTCCCACGAGCAGTACTTC
NA | NA | TRBJ2-1 | TRBV19 | CASSMGGSSYNEQFF | TGTGCCAGTAGTATGGGAGGTAGCTCCTACAATGAGCAGTTCTTC
once | TRBD1 | TRBJ2-1 | TRBV9 | CASSGGTAYNEQFF | TGTGCCAGCAGCGGAGGGACAGCCTACAATGAGCAGTTCTTC